This passage covers 7 T cell receptor beta chains from one sample sequenced in a study of blood T cell repertoires in COVID-19. Data came from immunoSEQ multiplex PCR; TCRdb stores just in-frame clones and leaves some out. This table holds about 64,000 clones, more than 80% found once. The sample consisted of peripheral blood. These receptors were collected from an elderly man with acute or convalescent COVID-19.

The chain links TRBV18 to TRBJ1-5; TRBD1 might be the D (5 bases). The CDR3 extends over 18 amino acids. V was pared by 2 bases and J by 1 base, with 18 bases between. Germline CDR1 KGHSH, CDR2 LQKENI. CDR3 sequence (DNA): TGTGCCAGCTCACCAGGGTCCAGGACAATATCGAGCAATCAGCCCCAGCATTTT. Translating gives CASSPGSRTISSNQPQHF.

V usage is TRBV19 and J usage is TRBJ1-1; TRBD1 matches 8 bases. The CDR3 consists of 13 residues. Germline V gene data show CDR1 as LNHDA and CDR2 as SQIVND (reference sequence). The trim removed 9 bases at V and 6 bases at J, leaving 9 bases unmatched. The CDR3 loop is CASRSDREAEAFF. The CDR3 bases are TGTGCCAGCCGCTCGGACAGGGAAGCTGAAGCTTTCTTT.

This chain links TRBV27 with TRBJ1-1; 10 bases map to TRBD1. The V segment lost 5 bases and the J segment 5 bases; nucleotides outside the gene matches: 8. CDR3 length: 15 amino acids. The germline gives CDR1 MNHEY, CDR2 SMNVEV (reference sequence). The chain's CDR3 is CASSGTGVRITEAFF. In DNA form, the CDR3 reads TGTGCCAGCAGTGGGACAGGGGTGAGGATAACTGAAGCTTTCTTT.

The CDR3 bases are TGTGCCAGCAAGTTTGGGACAGACTATGGCTACACCTTC. Its protein product is CASKFGTDYGYTF. The chain recombines TRBV5-6 with TRBJ1-2; 7 bases match TRBD1. Germline V gene data show CDR1 as SGHDT and CDR2 as YYEEEE. Trimming removed 6 bases from V and 3 bases from J; junction bases left unmatched: 5. This CDR3 contains 13 residues.

This clone was recorded a few times. The chain carries TRBV7-2 and TRBJ2-1; 8 positions match TRBD2. The V and J ends lost 5 bases and 5 bases, in that order; junction bases with no gene match: 11. This CDR3 comprises 16 residues. Germline assignment: CDR1 SGHTA and CDR2 FQGNSA. CDR3 sequence (DNA): TGTGCCAGCAGCGGGAATAGACTAGCGAAAAACAATGAGCAGTTCTTC. This translates into CASSGNRLAKNNEQFF. The full variable domain, with the rest looked up from reference TRBV7-2 and TRBJ2-1, is GAGVSQSPSNKVTEKGKDVELRCDPISGHTALYWYRQSLGQGLEFLIYFQGNSAPDKSGLPSDRFSAERTGGSVSTLTIQRTQQEDSAVYLCASSGNRLAKNNEQFFGPGTRLTVL.

Only a few counts were recorded for this clone. This chain joins TRBV7-9 and TRBJ1-1; D unclear. The germline V gene has CDR1 SEHNR and CDR2 FQNEAQ (reference sequence). The CDR3 is made up of 14 amino acids. Between the trimmed V and J ends, which lost 4 bases and 1 base, there was a span of 10 bases. Here the CDR3 reads CASSYGEANTEAFF. In nucleotides, the CDR3 is TGTGCCAGCAGCTACGGGGAGGCGAACACTGAAGCTTTCTTT.

The rearrangement links TRBV19 to TRBJ1-2; 9 bases are shared with TRBD1. Germline CDR1 reads LNHDA; CDR2 reads SQIVND (reference sequence). V trimming: 8 bases; J trimming: 5 bases; junction bases outside the gene matches: 9. This CDR3 contains 14 residues. The DNA for the CDR3 is TGTGCCAGTGGGGATGGGACAGGGCGTTATGGCTACACCTTC. Translated, it gives CASGDGTGRYGYTF.